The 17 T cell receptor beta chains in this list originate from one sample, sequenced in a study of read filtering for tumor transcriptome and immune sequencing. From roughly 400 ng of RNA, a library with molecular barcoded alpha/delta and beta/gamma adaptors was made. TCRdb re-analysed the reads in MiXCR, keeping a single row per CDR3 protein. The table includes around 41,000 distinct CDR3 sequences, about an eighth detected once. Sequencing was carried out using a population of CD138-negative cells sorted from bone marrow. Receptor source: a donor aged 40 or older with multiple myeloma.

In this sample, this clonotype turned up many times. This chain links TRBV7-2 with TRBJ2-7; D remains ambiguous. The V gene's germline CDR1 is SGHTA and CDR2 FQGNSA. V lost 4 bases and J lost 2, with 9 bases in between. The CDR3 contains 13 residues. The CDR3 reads CASSSAGPYEQYF. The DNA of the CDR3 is TGTGCCAGCAGCTCAGCCGGCCCCTACGAGCAGTACTTC.

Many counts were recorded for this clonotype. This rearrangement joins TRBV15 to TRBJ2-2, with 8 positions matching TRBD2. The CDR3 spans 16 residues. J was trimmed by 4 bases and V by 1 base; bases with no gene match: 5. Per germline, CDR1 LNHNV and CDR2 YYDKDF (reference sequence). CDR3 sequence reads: CATSRAGGRVTGELFF. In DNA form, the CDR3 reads TGTGCCACCAGCAGAGCGGGGGGGCGAGTCACCGGGGAGCTGTTTTTT.

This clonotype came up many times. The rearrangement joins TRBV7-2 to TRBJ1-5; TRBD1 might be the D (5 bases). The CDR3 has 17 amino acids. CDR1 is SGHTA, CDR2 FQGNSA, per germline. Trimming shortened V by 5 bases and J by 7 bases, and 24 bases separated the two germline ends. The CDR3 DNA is TGTGCCAGCAGCCCCATTGACATGCCCGGGGGAGAACAGCCCCAGCATTTT. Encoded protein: CASSPIDMPGGEQPQHF.

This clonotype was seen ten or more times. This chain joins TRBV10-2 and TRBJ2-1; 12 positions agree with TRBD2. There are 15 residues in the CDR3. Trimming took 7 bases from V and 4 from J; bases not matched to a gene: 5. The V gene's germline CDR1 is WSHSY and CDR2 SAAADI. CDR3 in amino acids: CASTTGLAGYNEQFF. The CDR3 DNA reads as TGCGCCAGCACTACAGGACTAGCGGGGTACAATGAGCAGTTCTTC.

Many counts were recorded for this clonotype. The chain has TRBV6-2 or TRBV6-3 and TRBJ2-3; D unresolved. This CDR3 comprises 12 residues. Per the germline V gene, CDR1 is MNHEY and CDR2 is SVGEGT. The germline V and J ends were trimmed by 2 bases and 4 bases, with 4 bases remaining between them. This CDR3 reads CASSYGPDTQYF. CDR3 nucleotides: TGTGCCAGCAGTTACGGCCCAGATACGCAGTATTTT.

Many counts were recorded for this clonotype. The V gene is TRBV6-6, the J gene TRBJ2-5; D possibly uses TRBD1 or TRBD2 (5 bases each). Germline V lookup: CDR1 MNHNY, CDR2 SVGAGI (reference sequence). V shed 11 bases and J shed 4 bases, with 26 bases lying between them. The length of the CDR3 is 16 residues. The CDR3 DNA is TGTGCCGGGGCCCCGGGCCGGGGAACCGAGGGAGAGACCCAGTACTTC. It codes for CAGAPGRGTEGETQYF.

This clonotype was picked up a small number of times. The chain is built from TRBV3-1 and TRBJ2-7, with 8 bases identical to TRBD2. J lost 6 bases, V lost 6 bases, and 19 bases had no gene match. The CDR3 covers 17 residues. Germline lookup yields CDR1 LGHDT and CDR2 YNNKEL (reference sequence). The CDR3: CASSPRGSGAKTCEQYF. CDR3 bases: TGTGCCAGCAGTCCCCGGGGTAGCGGGGCCAAGACCTGCGAGCAGTACTTC.

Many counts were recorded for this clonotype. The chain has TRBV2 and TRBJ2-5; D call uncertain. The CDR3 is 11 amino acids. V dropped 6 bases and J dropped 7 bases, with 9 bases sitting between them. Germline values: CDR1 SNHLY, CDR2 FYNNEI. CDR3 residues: CASSLDRTQYF. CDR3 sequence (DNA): TGTGCCAGCAGCCTGGATAGGACCCAGTACTTC.

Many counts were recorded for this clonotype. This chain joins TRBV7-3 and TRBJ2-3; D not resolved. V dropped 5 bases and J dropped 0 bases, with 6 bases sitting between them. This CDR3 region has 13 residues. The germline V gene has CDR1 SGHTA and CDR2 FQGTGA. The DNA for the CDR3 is TGTGCCAGCAGCCCTGCGAGCACAGATACGCAGTATTTT. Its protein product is CASSPASTDTQYF.

The CDR3 DNA is TGTGCCAGTAATGAAAAGGCCTTTAGCAATCAGCCCCAGCATTTT. It codes for CASNEKAFSNQPQHF. The chain has TRBV19 and TRBJ1-5; D remains ambiguous. The CDR3 is 15 residues long. Trimming stripped 7 bases from V and 0 bases from J, with 13 bases between. Germline CDR1 reads LNHDA; CDR2 reads SQIVND (reference sequence).

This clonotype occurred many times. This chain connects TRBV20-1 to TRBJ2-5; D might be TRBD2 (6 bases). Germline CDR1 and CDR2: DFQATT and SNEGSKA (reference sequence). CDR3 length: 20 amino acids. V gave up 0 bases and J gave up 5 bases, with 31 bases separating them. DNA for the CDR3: TGCAGTGCTAGAGACCCCCCTTATAATGTGGGGAGGAGAGGGAGGGAGACCCAGTACTTC. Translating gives CSARDPPYNVGRRGRETQYF.

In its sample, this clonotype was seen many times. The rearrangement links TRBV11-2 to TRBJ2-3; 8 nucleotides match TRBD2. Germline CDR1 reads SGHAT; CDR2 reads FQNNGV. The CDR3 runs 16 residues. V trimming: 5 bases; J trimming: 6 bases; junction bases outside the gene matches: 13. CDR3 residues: CASSKLRGGWQDTQYF. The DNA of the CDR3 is TGTGCCAGCAGCAAGCTCCGGGGGGGCTGGCAGGATACGCAGTATTTT.

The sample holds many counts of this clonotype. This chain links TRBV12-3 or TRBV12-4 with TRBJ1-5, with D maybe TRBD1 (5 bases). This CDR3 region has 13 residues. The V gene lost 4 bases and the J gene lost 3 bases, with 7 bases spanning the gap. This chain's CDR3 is CASSSGTNQPQHF. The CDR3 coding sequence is TGTGCCAGCAGTTCAGGGACCAATCAGCCCCAGCATTTT.

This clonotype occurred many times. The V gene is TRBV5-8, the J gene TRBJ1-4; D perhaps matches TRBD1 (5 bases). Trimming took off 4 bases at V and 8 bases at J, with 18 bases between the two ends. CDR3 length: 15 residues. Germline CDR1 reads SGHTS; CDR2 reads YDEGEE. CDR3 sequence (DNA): TGTGCCAGCAGCCTGTTTCAGGGAATGGGCGAAAAACTGTTTTTT. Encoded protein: CASSLFQGMGEKLFF.

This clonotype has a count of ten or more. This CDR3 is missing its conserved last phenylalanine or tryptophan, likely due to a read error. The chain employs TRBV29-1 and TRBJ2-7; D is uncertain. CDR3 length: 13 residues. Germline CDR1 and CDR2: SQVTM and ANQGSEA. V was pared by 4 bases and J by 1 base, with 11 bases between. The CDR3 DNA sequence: TGCAGCGTTGTTGGGCGTTGGTCCTACGAGCAGTACCTC. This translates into CSVVGRWSYEQYL.

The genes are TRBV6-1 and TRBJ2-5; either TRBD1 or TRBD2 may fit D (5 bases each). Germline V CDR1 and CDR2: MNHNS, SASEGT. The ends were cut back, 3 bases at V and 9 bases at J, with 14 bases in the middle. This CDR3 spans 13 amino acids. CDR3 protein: CASSDRDPIAQYF. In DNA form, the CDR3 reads TGTGCCAGCAGTGACCGGGACCCCATAGCCCAGTACTTC.

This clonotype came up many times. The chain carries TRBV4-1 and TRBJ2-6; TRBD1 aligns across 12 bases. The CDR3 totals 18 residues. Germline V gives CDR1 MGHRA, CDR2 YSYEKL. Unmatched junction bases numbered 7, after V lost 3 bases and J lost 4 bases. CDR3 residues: CASSHPGTGGLGANVLTF. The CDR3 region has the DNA TGCGCCAGCAGCCATCCCGGGACAGGGGGCCTCGGGGCCAACGTCCTGACTTTC.